This TCR beta chain was profiled in a study of brain metastases from non-small cell lung cancer. The table came from immunoSEQ multiplex PCR; TCRdb's copy has only in-frame clones and leaves some out. Here the sample spans under 450 clones, roughly 85% being singletons. What was sequenced was tissue from a brain metastasis. The receptor set was obtained from a donor aged 40 or older with non-small cell lung cancer.

This clone has just a few counts. The chain uses TRBV23-1 and TRBJ2-4; D is uncertain. TRBV23-1 is annotated as an ORF whose role is uncertain. CDR3 length equals 11 residues. Between the trimmed V and J ends, which lost 4 bases and 5 bases, there was a span of 3 bases. In DNA, the CDR3 is TGCGCCAGCAGTCTCGAAAACATTCAGTACTTC. Its translation: CASSLENIQYF.